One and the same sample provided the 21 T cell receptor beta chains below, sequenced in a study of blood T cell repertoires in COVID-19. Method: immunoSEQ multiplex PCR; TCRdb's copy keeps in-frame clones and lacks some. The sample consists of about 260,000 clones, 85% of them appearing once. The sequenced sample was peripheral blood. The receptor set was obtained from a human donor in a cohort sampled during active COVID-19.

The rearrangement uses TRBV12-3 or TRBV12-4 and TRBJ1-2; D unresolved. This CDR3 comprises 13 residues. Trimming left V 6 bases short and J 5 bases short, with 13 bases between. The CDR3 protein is CASREAIPYGYTF. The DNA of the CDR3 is TGTGCCAGCAGGGAAGCGATTCCTTATGGCTACACCTTC.

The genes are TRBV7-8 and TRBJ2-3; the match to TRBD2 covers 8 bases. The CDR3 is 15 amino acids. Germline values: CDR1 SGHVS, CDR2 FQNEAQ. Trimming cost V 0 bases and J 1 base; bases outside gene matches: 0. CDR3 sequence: CASSLALAGTDTQYF. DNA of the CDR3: TGTGCCAGCAGCTTAGCACTAGCGGGCACAGATACGCAGTATTTT.

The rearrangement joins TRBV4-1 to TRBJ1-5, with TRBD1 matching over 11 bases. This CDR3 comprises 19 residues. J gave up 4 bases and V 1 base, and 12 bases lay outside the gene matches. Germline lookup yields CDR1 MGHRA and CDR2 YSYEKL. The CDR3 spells CASSQGPGGQGASNQPQHF. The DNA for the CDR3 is TGCGCCAGCAGCCAAGGTCCCGGTGGACAGGGGGCGTCTAATCAGCCCCAGCATTTT.

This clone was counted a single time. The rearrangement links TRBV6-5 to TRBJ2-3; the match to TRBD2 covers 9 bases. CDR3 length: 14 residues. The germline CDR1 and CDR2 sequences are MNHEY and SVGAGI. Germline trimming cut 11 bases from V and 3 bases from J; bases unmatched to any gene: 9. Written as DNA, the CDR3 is TGTGCCGGAAGGGGGAGCGGGAGGACAGATACGCAGTATTTT. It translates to CAGRGSGRTDTQYF.

The CDR3 sequence is CASVRRNQETQYF. CDR3 sequence (DNA): TGTGCCAGCGTCCGGCGGAACCAAGAGACCCAGTACTTC. V is TRBV28 and J is TRBJ2-5, with unresolved D. V shed 8 bases and J shed 0 bases, with 10 bases lying between them. The CDR3 length is 13 residues. Germline loops: CDR1 MDHEN, CDR2 SYDVKM.

CDR3 in DNA: TGCGCCAGCAGCCTCGGGACAGGAACGTACGAGCAGTACTTC. This sequence encodes CASSLGTGTYEQYF. J is TRBJ2-7 and V is TRBV5-1, with TRBD1 identical over 8 bases. V dropped 4 bases and J dropped 4; count of bases not matched to a gene: 7. Germline V lookup: CDR1 SGHRS, CDR2 YFSETQ. The CDR3 runs to 14 residues.

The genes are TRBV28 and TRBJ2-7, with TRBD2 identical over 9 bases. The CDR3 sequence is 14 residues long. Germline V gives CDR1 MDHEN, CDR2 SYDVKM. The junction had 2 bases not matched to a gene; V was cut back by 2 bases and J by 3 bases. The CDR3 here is CASSLLAGNYEQYF. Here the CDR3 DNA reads TGTGCCAGCAGTTTACTAGCGGGAAACTACGAGCAGTACTTC. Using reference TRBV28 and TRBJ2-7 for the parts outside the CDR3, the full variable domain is DVKVTQSSRYLVKRTGEKVFLECVQDMDHENMFWYRQDPGLGLRLIYFSYDVKMKEKGDIPEGYSVSREKKERFSLILESASTNQTSMYLCASSLLAGNYEQYFGPGTRLTVT.

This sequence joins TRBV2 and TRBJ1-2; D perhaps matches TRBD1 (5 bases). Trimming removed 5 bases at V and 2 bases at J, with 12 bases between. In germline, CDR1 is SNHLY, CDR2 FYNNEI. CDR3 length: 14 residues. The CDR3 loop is CASSSGIMNYGYTF. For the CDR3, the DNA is TGTGCCAGCAGTTCAGGGATAATGAACTATGGCTACACCTTC.

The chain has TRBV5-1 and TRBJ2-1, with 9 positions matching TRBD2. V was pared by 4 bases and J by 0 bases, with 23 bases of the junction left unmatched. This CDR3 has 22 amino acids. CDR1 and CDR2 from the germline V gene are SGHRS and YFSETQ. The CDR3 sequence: CASSANTDNSGRILRSYNEQFF. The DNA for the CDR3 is TGCGCCAGCAGCGCAAATACTGATAATAGCGGGAGAATCCTTCGCTCCTACAATGAGCAGTTCTTC.

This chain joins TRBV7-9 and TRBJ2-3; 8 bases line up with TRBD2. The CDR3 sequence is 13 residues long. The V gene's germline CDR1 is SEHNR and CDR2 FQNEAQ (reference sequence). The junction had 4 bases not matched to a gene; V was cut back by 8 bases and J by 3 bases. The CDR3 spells CASSSGRTDTQYF. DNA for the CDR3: TGTGCCAGCTCGAGCGGGAGAACAGATACGCAGTATTTT.

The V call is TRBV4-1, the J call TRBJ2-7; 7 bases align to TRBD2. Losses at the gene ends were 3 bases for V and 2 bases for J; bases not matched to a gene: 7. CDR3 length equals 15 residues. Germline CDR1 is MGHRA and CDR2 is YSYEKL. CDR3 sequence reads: CASSHSTSVTYEQYF. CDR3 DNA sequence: TGCGCCAGCAGCCATTCCACTAGCGTTACCTACGAGCAGTACTTC.

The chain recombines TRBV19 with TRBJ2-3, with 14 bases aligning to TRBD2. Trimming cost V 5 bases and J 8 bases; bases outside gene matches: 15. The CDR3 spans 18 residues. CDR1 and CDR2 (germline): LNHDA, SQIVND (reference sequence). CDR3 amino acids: CASSSPGLAGVFRGTQYF. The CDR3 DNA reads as TGTGCCAGTAGTTCTCCGGGACTAGCGGGAGTATTCAGAGGTACGCAGTATTTT. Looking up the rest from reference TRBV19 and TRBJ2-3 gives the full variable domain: DGGITQSPKYLFRKEGQNVTLSCEQNLNHDAMYWYRQDPGQGLRLIYYSQIVNDFQKGDIAEGYSVSREKKESFPLTVTSAQKNPTAFYLCASSSPGLAGVFRGTQYFGPGTRLTVL.

DNA of the CDR3: TGCGCCAGCAGCCCTCCGGGACATGCGTTTGGCTACACCTTC. Translation: CASSPPGHAFGYTF. The rearrangement links TRBV5-1 to TRBJ1-2; D perhaps matches TRBD1 (6 bases). The V and J ends lost 4 bases and 7 bases respectively, with 17 bases between them. CDR1 is SGHRS and CDR2 is YFSETQ in the germline V gene. This CDR3 has 14 amino acids.

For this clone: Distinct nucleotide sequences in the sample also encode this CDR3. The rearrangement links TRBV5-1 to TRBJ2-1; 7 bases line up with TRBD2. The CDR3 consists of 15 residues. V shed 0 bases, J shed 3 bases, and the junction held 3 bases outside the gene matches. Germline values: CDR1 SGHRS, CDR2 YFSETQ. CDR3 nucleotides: TGCGCCAGCAGCTTGGATGGCGGGAGCTACAATGAGCAGTTCTTC. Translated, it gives CASSLDGGSYNEQFF.

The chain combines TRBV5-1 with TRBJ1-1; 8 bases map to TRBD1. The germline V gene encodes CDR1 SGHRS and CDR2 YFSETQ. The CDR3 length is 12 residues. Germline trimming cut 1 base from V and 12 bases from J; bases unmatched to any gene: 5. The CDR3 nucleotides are TGCGCCAGCAGCTTGAAAACAGGGGGAACTTTCTTT. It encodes CASSLKTGGTFF. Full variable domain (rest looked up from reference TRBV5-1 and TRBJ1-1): KAGVTQTPRYLIKTRGQQVTLSCSPISGHRSVSWYQQTPGQGLQFLFEYFSETQRNKGNFPGRFSGRQFSNSRSEMNVSTLELGDSALYLCASSLKTGGTFFGQGTRLTVV.

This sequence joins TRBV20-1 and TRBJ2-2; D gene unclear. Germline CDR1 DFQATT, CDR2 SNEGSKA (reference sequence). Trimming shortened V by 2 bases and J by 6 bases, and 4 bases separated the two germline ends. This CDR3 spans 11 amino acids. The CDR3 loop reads CSARSAGELFF. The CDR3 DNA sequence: TGCAGTGCTAGAAGCGCCGGGGAGCTGTTTTTT.

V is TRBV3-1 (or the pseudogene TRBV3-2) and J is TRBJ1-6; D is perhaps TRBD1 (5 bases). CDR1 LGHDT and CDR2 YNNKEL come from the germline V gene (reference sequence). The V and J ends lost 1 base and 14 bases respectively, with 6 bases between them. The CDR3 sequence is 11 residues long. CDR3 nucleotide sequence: TGTGCCAGCAGCCAAGGGGGGGCCCTCCACTTT. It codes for CASSQGGALHF.

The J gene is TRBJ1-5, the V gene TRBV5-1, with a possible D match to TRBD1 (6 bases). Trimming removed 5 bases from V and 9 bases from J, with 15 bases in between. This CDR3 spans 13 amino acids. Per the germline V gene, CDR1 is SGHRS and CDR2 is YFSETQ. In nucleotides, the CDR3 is TGCGCCAGCAGGAGGAACCAGGGGTGGCCCCAGCATTTT. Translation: CASRRNQGWPQHF.

The CDR3 DNA follows: TGTGCCAGCAGTTTACAACAGGGAACAGGGAAGCAGTACTTC. Protein sequence: CASSLQQGTGKQYF. The rearrangement joins TRBV28 to TRBJ2-7; TRBD1 is a possible D gene (6 bases). The CDR3 runs to 14 residues. Deletions cut 2 bases from V and 8 bases from J, with 16 bases between. Germline CDR1 and CDR2: MDHEN and SYDVKM.

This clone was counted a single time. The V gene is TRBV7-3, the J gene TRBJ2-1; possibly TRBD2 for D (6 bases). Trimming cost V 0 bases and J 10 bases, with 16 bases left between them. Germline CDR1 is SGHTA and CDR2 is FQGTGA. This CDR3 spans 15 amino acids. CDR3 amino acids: CASSLTKTSSSEQFF. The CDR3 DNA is TGTGCCAGCAGCTTAACAAAAACTAGCTCGAGCGAGCAGTTCTTC.

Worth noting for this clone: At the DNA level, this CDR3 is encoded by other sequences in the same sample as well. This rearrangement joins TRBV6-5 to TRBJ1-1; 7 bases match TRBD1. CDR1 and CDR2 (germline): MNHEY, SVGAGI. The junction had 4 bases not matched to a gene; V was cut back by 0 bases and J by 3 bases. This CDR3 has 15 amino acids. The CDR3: CASSYSNRGYTEAFF. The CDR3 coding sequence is TGTGCCAGCAGTTACTCAAACAGGGGTTACACTGAAGCTTTCTTT.